This TCR beta chain was sequenced in a study of blood T cell repertoires in COVID-19. Study as a whole: Sites across the United States, Italy and Spain contributed samples from acute and convalescent COVID-19. PBMCs, B-cell-depleted T cells, or T cells provided the cDNA or gDNA that made up the material.

This CDR3 has 13 amino acids. With 6 bases removed from V and 2 bases from J, the gap between germline ends came to 10 bases. Germline V CDR1 and CDR2: MNHEY, SVGAGI. In the study's own analysis: Reference gene primers were amplified, and this amplification served to estimate nucleated cell counts. Clones were read by immunoSEQ multiplex PCR, and TCRdb kept only the in-frame ones, dropping some. The V and J calls and clone size are taken from that table; D and trimming were inferred from the DNA. The table records some 150,000 clones, approximately 86% of them present only once. V usage is TRBV6-5 and J usage is TRBJ2-5; D is ambiguous. This TCR was sampled from a man between 70 and 80 years old with acute or convalescent COVID-19. The sample comprised peripheral blood. CDR3: CASRFTSQETQYF. Here the CDR3 DNA reads TGTGCCAGCAGGTTTACATCTCAAGAGACCCAGTACTTC.